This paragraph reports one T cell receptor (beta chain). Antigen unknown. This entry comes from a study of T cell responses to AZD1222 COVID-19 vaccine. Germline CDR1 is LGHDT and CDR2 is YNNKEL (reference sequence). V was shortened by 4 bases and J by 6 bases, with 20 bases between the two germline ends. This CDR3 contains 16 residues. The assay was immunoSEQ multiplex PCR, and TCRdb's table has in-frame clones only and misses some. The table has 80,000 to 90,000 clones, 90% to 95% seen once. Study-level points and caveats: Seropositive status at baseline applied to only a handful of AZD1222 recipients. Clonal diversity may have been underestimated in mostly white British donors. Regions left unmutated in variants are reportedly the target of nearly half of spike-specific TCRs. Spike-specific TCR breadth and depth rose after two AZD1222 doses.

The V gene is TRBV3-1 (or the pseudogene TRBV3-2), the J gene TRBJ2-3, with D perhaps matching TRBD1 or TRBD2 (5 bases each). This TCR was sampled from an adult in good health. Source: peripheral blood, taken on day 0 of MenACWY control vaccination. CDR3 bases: TGTGCCAGCAGCCCCTCCACTAGACAGCGCGGGGATACGCAGTATTTT. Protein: CASSPSTRQRGDTQYF.